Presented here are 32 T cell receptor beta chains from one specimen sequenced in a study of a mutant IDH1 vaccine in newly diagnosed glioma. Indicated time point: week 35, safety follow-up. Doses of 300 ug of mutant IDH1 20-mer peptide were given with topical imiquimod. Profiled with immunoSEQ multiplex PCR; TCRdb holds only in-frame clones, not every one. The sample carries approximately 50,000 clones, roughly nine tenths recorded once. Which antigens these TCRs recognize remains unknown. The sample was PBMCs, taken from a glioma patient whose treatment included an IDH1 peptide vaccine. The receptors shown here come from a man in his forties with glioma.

The DNA for the CDR3 is TGTGCCAGCAGTAACGTCCAAGAAGCTTTCTTT. This translates into CASSNVQEAFF. J is TRBJ1-1 and V is TRBV6-1; unclear D gene. The CDR3 totals 11 residues. The germline V gene has CDR1 MNHNS and CDR2 SASEGT. Trimming cost V 5 bases and J 8 bases, with 9 bases left between them.

The CDR3 nucleotides read TGTGCCAGCAGCTTCAGGACTAGCGGGAGTGAGACCCAGTACTTC. It is translated as CASSFRTSGSETQYF. This sequence joins TRBV7-7 and TRBJ2-5, with 13 bases aligning to TRBD2. The junction had 3 bases not matched to a gene; V was cut back by 3 bases and J by 5 bases. Looked up from germline, CDR1 is SSHAT and CDR2 is FNYEAQ (reference sequence). The CDR3 length is 15 residues.

This CDR3 is CASSVDLAQETQYF. DNA of the CDR3: TGTGCCAGCAGCGTAGACCTAGCCCAAGAGACCCAGTACTTC. The chain joins TRBV9 to TRBJ2-5, with D maybe TRBD2 (5 bases). The germline CDR1 and CDR2 sequences are SGDLS and YYNGEE. Trimming pared 0 bases from V and 1 base from J, leaving 7 bases between. This CDR3 is built from 14 residues.

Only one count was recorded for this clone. In DNA, the CDR3 is TGTGCCAGCAGCTCGGACAGCTACGAGCAGTACTTC. Its translation is CASSSDSYEQYF. The chain carries TRBV5-8 and TRBJ2-7; possibly TRBD1 for D (6 bases). This CDR3 has 12 amino acids. Germline CDR1 and CDR2: SGHTS and YDEGEE. V gave up 3 bases and J gave up 3 bases, with 7 bases separating them.

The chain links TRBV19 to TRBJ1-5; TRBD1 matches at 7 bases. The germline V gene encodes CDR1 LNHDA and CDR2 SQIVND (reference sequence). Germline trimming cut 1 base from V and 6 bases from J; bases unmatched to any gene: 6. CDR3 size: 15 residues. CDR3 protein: CASSIGPGGGQPQHF. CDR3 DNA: TGTGCCAGTAGTATAGGACCAGGGGGAGGTCAGCCCCAGCATTTT.

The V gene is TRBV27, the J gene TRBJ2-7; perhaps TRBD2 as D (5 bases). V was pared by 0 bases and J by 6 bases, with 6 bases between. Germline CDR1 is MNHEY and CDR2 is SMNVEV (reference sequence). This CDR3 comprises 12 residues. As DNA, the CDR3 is TGTGCCAGCAGTTTATCGGGGAGCGAGCAGTACTTC. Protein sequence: CASSLSGSEQYF.

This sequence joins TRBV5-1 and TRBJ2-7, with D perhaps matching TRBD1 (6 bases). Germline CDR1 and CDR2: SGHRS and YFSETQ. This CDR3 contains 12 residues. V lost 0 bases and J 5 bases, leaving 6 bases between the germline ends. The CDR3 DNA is TGCGCCAGCAGCTTGGGGGGGCACGAGCAGTACTTC. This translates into CASSLGGHEQYF.

For the CDR3, the DNA is TGTGCCAGTAGTACCCGGACTAGCGGGAGACGGCGGACAGATACGCAGTATTTT. This sequence encodes CASSTRTSGRRRTDTQYF. The chain recombines TRBV19 with TRBJ2-3, with 13 bases lining up with TRBD2. CDR3 length equals 18 residues. V trimming: 4 bases; J trimming: 3 bases; junction bases outside the gene matches: 10. The germline CDR1 and CDR2 sequences are LNHDA and SQIVND (reference sequence).

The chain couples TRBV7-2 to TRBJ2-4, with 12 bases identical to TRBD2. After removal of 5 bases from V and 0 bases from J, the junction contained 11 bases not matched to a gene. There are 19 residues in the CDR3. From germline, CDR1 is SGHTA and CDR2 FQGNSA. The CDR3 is CASSATRLAGDIAKNIQYF. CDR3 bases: TGTGCCAGCAGCGCTACACGACTAGCGGGGGATATAGCCAAAAACATTCAGTACTTC.

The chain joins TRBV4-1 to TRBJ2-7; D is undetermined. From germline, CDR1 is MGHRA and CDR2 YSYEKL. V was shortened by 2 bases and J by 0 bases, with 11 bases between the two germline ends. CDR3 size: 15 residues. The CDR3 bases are TGCGCCAGCAGCCAACTCAGCGTGGGCTCCTACGAGCAGTACTTC. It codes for CASSQLSVGSYEQYF.

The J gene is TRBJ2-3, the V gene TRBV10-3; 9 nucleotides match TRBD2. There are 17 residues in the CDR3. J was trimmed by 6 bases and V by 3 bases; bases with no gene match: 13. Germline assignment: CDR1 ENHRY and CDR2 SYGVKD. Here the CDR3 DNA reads TGTGCCATCAGTGAACCTTTAGCGGGAGTAGGTGAGGATACGCAGTATTTT. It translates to CAISEPLAGVGEDTQYF.

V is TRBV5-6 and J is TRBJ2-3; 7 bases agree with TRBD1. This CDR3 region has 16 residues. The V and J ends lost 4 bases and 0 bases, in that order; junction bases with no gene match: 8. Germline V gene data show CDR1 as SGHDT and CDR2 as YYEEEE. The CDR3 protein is CASSATGAPSTDTQYF. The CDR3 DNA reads TGTGCCAGCAGCGCAACAGGGGCCCCTAGCACAGATACGCAGTATTTT.

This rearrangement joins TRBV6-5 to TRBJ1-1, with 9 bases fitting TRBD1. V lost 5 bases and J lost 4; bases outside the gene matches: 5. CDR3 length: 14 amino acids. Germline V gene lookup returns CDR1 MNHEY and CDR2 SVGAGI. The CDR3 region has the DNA TGTGCCAGCAGTGCTGACAGGGGGTTCACTGAAGCTTTCTTT. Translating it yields CASSADRGFTEAFF.

The CDR3 loop is CASSSNRGPGNIQYF. The CDR3 DNA is TGTGCCAGCAGCTCGAACAGGGGGCCGGGAAACATTCAGTACTTC. The chain recombines TRBV7-8 with TRBJ2-4; TRBD1 matches 9 bases. The length of the CDR3 is 15 residues. V shed 4 bases, J shed 6 bases, and the junction held 7 bases outside the gene matches. Germline-derived CDR1 and CDR2 are SGHVS and FQNEAQ.

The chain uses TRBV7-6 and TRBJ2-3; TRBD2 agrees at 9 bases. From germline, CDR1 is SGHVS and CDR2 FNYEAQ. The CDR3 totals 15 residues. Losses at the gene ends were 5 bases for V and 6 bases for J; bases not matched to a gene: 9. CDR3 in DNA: TGTGCCAGCAGCGGGGGGGTAGCGGGAGTGGATACGCAGTATTTT. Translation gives CASSGGVAGVDTQYF.

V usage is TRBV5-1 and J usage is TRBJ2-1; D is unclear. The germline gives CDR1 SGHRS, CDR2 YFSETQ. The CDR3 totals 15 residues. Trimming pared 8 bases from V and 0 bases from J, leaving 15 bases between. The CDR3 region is CASALGISSYNEQFF. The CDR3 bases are TGCGCCAGTGCATTGGGGATAAGCTCCTACAATGAGCAGTTCTTC.

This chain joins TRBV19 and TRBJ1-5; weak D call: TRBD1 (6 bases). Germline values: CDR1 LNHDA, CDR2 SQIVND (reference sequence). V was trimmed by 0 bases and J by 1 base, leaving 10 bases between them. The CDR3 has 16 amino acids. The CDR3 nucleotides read TGTGCCAGTAGTATAGAGGAAGGGGGAAGCAATCAGCCCCAGCATTTT. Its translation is CASSIEEGGSNQPQHF.

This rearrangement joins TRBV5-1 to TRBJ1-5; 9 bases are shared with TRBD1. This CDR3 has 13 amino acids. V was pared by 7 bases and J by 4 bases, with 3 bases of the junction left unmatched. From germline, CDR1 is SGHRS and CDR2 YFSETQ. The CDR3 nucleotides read TGCGCCAGCCGGACAGGGGATAATCAGCCCCAGCATTTT. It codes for CASRTGDNQPQHF.

The DNA for the CDR3 is TGTGCCAGCAGCGTAAGTACCCTTTCCGGGAGGAGAGGTACAGATACGCAGTATTTT. It codes for CASSVSTLSGRRGTDTQYF. This chain links TRBV9 with TRBJ2-3; 7 bases map to TRBD2. Germline V CDR1 and CDR2: SGDLS, YYNGEE. The ends lost 1 base at V and 3 bases at J; junction bases unmatched: 17. The CDR3 length is 19 residues. Full variable domain (rest looked up from reference TRBV9 and TRBJ2-3): DSGVTQTPKHLITATGQRVTLRCSPRSGDLSVYWYQQSLDQGLQFLIQYYNGEERAKGNILERFSAQQFPDLHSELNLSSLELGDSALYFCASSVSTLSGRRGTDTQYFGPGTRLTVL.

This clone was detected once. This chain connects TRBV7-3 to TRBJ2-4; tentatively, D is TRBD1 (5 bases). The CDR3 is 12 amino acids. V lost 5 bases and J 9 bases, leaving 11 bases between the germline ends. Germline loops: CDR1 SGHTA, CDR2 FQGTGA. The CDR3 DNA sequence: TGTGCCAGCAGCCCAGGGTTCGGCATTCAGTACTTC. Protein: CASSPGFGIQYF.

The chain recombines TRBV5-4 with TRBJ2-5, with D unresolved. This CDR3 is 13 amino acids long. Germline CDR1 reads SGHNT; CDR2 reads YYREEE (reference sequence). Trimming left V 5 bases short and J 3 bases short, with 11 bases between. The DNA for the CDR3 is TGTGCCAGCAGAGCGACCAGCAAAGAGACCCAGTACTTC. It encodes CASRATSKETQYF.

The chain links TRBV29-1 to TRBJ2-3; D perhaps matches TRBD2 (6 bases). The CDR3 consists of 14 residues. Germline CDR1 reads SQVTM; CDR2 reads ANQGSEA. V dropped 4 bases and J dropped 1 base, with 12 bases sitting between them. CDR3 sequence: CSVVSSERTDTQYF. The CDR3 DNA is TGCAGCGTTGTGTCTAGCGAACGCACAGATACGCAGTATTTT.

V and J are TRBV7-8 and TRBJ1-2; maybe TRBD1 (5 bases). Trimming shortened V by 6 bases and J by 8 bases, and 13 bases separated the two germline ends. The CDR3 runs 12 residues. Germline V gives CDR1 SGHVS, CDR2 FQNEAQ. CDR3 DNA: TGTGCCAGCAGTTCGAGGGGTCGGGGCTACACCTTC. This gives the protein CASSSRGRGYTF.

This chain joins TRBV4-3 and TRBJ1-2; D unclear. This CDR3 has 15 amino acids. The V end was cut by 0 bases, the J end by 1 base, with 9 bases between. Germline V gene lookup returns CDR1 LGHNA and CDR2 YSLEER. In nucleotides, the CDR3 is TGCGCCAGCAGCCAAGATACATACGGTAACTATGGCTACACCTTC. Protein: CASSQDTYGNYGYTF.

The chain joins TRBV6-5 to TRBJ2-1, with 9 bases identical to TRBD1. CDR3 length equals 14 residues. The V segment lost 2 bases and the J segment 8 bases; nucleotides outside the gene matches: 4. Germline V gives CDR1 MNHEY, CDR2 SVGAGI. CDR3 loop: CASSYNRGLYEQFF. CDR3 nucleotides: TGTGCCAGCAGTTACAACAGGGGGCTCTATGAGCAGTTCTTC.

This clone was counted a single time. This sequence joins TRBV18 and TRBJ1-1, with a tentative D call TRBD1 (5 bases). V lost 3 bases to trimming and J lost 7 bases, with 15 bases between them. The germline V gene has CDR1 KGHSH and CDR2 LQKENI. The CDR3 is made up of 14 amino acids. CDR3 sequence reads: CASSPRGASGEAFF. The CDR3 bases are TGTGCCAGCTCACCCCGGGGCGCGTCTGGTGAAGCTTTCTTT.

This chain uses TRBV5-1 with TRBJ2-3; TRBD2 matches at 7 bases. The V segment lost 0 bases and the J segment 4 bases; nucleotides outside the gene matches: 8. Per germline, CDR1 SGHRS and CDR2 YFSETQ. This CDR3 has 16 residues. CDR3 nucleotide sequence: TGCGCCAGCAGCTTGGGAAGCGGGACCCCGTCAGATACGCAGTATTTT. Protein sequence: CASSLGSGTPSDTQYF.

The CDR3 loop is CASSKGTGSNQPQHF. As DNA, the CDR3 is TGTGCCAGCAGTAAAGGGACAGGCTCAAATCAGCCCCAGCATTTT. This chain connects TRBV28 to TRBJ1-5; 8 nucleotides line up with TRBD1. There are 15 residues in the CDR3. Germline trimming cut 5 bases from V and 4 bases from J; bases unmatched to any gene: 7. Germline lookup yields CDR1 MDHEN and CDR2 SYDVKM.

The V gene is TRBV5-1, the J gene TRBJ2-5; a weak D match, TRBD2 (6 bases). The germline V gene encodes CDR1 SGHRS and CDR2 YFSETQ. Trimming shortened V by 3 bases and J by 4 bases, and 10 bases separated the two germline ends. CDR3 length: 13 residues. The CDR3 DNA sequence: TGCGCCAGCAGCTCCGGGACTCTAGAGACCCAGTACTTC. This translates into CASSSGTLETQYF.

This CDR3 reads CASSPERQVTDGYTF. CDR3 sequence (DNA): TGTGCCAGCAGCCCCGAGAGACAGGTGACCGATGGCTACACCTTC. The J gene is TRBJ1-2, the V gene TRBV11-2, with a possible D match to TRBD1 (6 bases). The germline gives CDR1 SGHAT, CDR2 FQNNGV. The germline V and J ends were trimmed by 5 bases and 6 bases, with 19 bases remaining between them. The CDR3 length is 15 residues.

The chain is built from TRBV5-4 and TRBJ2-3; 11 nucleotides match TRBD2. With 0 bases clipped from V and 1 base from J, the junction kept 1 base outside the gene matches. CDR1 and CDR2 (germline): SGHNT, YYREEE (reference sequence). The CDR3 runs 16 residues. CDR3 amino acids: CASSLVAGGGTDTQYF. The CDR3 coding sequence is TGTGCCAGCAGCTTGGTAGCGGGAGGGGGCACAGATACGCAGTATTTT.

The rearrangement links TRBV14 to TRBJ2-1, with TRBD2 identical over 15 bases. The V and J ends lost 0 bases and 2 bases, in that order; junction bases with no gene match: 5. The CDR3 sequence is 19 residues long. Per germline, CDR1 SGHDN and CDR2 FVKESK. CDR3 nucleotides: TGTGCCAGCAGCCAAGACCCGGGACTAGCGGGAGGCGCCTACAATGAGCAGTTCTTC. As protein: CASSQDPGLAGGAYNEQFF.